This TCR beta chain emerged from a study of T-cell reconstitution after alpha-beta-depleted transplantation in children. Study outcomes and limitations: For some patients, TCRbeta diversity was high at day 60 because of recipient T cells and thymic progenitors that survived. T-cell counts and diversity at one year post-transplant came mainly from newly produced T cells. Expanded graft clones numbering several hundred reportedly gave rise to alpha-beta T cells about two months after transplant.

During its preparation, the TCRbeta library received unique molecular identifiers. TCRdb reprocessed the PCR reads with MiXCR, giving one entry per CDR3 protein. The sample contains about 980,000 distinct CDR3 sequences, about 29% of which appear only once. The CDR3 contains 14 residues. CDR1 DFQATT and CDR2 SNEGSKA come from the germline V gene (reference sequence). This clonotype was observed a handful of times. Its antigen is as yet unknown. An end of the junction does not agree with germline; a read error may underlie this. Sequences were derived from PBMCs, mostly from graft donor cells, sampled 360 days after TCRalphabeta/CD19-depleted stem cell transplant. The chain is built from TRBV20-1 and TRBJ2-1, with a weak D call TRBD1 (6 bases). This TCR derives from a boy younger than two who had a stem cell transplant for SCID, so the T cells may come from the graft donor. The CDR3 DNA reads TGCAGTGTTAGACGACAGGCGAGGAACAATGAGCAGTTCTTC. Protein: CSVRRQARNNEQFF.